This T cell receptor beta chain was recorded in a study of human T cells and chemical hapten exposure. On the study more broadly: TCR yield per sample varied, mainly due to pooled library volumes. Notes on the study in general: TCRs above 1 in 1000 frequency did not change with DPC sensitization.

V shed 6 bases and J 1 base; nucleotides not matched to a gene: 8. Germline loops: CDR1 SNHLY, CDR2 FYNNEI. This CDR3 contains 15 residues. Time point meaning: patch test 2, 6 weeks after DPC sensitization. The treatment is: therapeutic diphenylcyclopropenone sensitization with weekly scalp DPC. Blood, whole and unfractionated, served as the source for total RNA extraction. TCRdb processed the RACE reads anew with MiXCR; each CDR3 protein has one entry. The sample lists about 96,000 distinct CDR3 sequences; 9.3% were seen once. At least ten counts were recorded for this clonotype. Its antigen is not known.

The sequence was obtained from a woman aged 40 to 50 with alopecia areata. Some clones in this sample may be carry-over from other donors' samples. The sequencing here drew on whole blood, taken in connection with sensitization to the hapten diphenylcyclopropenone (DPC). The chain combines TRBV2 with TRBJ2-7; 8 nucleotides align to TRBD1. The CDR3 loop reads CASSHGQGKSYEQYF. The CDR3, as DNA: TGTGCCAGCAGCCACGGACAGGGTAAATCCTACGAGCAGTACTTC. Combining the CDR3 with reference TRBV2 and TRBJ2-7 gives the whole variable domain EPEVTQTPSHQVTQMGQEVILRCVPISNHLYFYWYRQILGQKVEFLVSFYNNEISEKSEIFDDQFSVERPDGSNFTLKIRSTKLEDSAMYFCASSHGQGKSYEQYFGPGTRLTVT.